This T cell receptor beta chain was profiled in a study of blood T cell repertoires in COVID-19. Study context: Sites across the United States, Italy and Spain contributed samples from acute and convalescent COVID-19.

Original analysis: Amplification from reference gene primers served as the basis for estimated nucleated cell counts. TCRdb's table, derived via immunoSEQ multiplex PCR, lists solely in-frame clones and lacks some. The DNA was the basis for D and trimming; V, J and clone size are from that table. The sample includes over 200,000 clones, more than 75% seen only once; the top ten take over 3%. Looked up from germline, CDR1 is SGHAT and CDR2 is FQNNGV. The ends were cut back, 0 bases at V and 9 bases at J, with 13 bases in the middle. The CDR3 sequence is 14 residues long. V is TRBV11-2 and J is TRBJ2-3, with a tentative D call TRBD2 (6 bases). This sequence originates from a woman in her thirties who had recovered from COVID-19. Sequencing input: peripheral blood. DNA for the CDR3: TGTGCCAGCAGCTTAGAGGAACGGGGAGGCACGCAGTATTTT. Protein product: CASSLEERGGTQYF. The full variable domain, with the rest looked up from reference TRBV11-2 and TRBJ2-3, is EAGVAQSPRYKIIEKRQSVAFWCNPISGHATLYWYQQILGQGPKLLIQFQNNGVVDDSQLPKDRFSAERLKGVDSTLKIQPAKLEDSAVYLCASSLEERGGTQYFGPGTRLTVL.